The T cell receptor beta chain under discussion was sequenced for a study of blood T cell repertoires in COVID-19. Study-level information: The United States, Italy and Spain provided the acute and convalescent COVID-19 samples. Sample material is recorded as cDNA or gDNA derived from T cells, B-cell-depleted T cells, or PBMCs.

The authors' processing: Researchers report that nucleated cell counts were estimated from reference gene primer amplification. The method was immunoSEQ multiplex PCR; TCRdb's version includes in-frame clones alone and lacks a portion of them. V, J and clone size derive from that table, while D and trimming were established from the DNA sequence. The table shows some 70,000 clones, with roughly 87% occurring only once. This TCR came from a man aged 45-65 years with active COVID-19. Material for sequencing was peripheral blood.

The CDR3 DNA follows: TGTGCCAGCACCCTCTACACAGATACGCAGTATTTT. Translation gives CASTLYTDTQYF. This chain joins TRBV6-5 and TRBJ2-3, with unresolved D. Germline V gene lookup returns CDR1 MNHEY and CDR2 SVGAGI. Trimming removed 7 bases at V and 2 bases at J, with 7 bases between. This CDR3 region has 12 residues.